These T cell receptor beta chains were read from a single sample in a study of blood T cells in healthy people across ages. Via MiXCR, TCRdb re-called the 5' RACE reads, giving one row per CDR3 protein. The repertoire holds 1.5 million or so distinct CDR3 sequences, under 55% seen once, with less than 5% in the top ten. Sequencing was done on a sample of blood. These receptors were taken from a woman aged 18-29 years in good health. Both conserved end residues are part of each CDR3. Fields, in order: V gene, clone size, D gene, J gene, CDR3 protein, CDR3 DNA. D genes are given only for firm matches. Clone size appears in some rows only: once, few, many, or a class for an expanded clone.

V: TRBV7-6
size: -
D: -
J: TRBJ2-7
CDR3: CASSLNPTGIDEQYF
DNA: TGTGCCAGCAGCTTAAACCCAACAGGGATCGACGAGCAGTACTTC

V: TRBV4-1
size: -
D: -
J: TRBJ1-4
CDR3: CASSQERGSGTNEKLFF
DNA: TGCGCCAGCAGCCAAGAAAGAGGGTCTGGGACTAATGAAAAACTGTTTTTT

V: TRBV20-1
size: -
D: TRBD2
J: TRBJ2-3
CDR3: CSATGGLAGGPTSTDTQYF
DNA: TGCAGTGCTACCGGTGGACTAGCGGGAGGGCCTACCTCCACAGATACGCAGTATTTT

V: TRBV14
size: few
D: -
J: TRBJ1-2
CDR3: CASSQDSAHGYTF
DNA: TGTGCCAGCAGCCAAGACTCAGCGCATGGTTACACCTTC

V: TRBV29-1
size: -
D: -
J: TRBJ1-1
CDR3: CSVEPQRQAEAFF
DNA: TGCAGCGTTGAACCGCAGCGCCAGGCTGAAGCTTTCTTT

V: TRBV7-9
size: -
D: -
J: TRBJ2-2
CDR3: CASSPGTSPTGELFF
DNA: TGTGCCAGCAGCCCCGGGACATCCCCCACCGGGGAGCTGTTTTTT

V: TRBV2
size: -
D: -
J: TRBJ1-6
CDR3: CASEGGKNSPLHF
DNA: TGTGCCAGTGAGGGTGGGAAGAATTCACCCCTCCACTTT

V: TRBV12-3/TRBV12-4
size: few
D: -
J: TRBJ2-7
CDR3: CASNYRFGVAHEQYF
DNA: TGTGCCAGCAATTACAGGTTTGGGGTGGCACACGAGCAGTACTTC

V: TRBV7-2
size: few
D: TRBD1
J: TRBJ2-7
CDR3: CASSSASGGSSYEQYF
DNA: TGTGCCAGCAGCTCAGCGTCAGGGGGTAGCTCCTACGAGCAGTACTTC

V: TRBV12-3/TRBV12-4
size: few
D: -
J: TRBJ2-3
CDR3: CASSFIYDSTDTQYF
DNA: TGTGCCAGCAGTTTTATATACGATAGCACAGATACGCAGTATTTT

V: TRBV27
size: -
D: TRBD2
J: TRBJ2-2
CDR3: CASRIGGANTGELFF
DNA: TGTGCCAGCCGGATCGGGGGGGCGAACACCGGGGAGCTGTTTTTT

V: TRBV3-1
size: -
D: TRBD2
J: TRBJ2-7
CDR3: CASSPNRLAGGYNEQYF
DNA: TGTGCCAGCAGCCCGAATCGGCTAGCGGGGGGCTACAATGAGCAGTACTTC

V: TRBV12-3/TRBV12-4
size: -
D: TRBD1
J: TRBJ2-5
CDR3: CASTEGQGSQETQYF
DNA: TGTGCCAGCACCGAAGGACAGGGTTCCCAAGAGACCCAGTACTTC

V: TRBV10-3
size: -
D: -
J: TRBJ2-1
CDR3: CAISVASSYNEQFF
DNA: TGTGCCATCAGTGTGGCCTCCTCCTACAATGAGCAGTTCTTC

V: TRBV29-1
size: -
D: -
J: TRBJ1-1
CDR3: CSVFIGTLGTEAFF
DNA: TGCAGCGTTTTCATTGGGACGTTGGGCACTGAAGCTTTCTTT

V: TRBV7-8
size: few
D: -
J: TRBJ2-7
CDR3: CASSLTPGLGIYEQYF
DNA: TGTGCCAGCAGCTTAACGCCCGGGTTGGGGATCTACGAGCAGTACTTC

V: TRBV13
size: -
D: TRBD1
J: TRBJ1-6
CDR3: CASSSDRGPNSPLHF
DNA: TGTGCCAGCAGCTCAGACAGGGGACCGAATTCACCCCTCCACTTT

V: TRBV2
size: few
D: TRBD1
J: TRBJ2-1
CDR3: CASRADRGRQFF
DNA: TGTGCCAGCAGGGCGGACAGGGGGCGGCAGTTCTTC

V: TRBV20-1
size: once
D: -
J: TRBJ1-1
CDR3: CSAFGGSMNTEAFF
DNA: TGCAGTGCTTTTGGGGGGTCCATGAACACTGAAGCTTTCTTT

V: TRBV20-1
size: -
D: TRBD1
J: TRBJ1-5
CDR3: CSAREGLREGASNQPQHF
DNA: TGCAGTGCTAGAGAAGGGTTAAGGGAGGGGGCAAGCAATCAGCCCCAGCATTTT

V: TRBV7-2
size: -
D: -
J: TRBJ2-7
CDR3: CASSWGVGGSSYNEQYF
DNA: TGTGCCAGCAGCTGGGGGGTCGGCGGTAGCTCCTACAATGAGCAGTACTTC

V: TRBV7-2
size: -
D: TRBD1
J: TRBJ2-3
CDR3: CASSKDRFTDTQYF
DNA: TGTGCCAGCAGCAAGGACAGGTTCACAGATACGCAGTATTTT

V: TRBV27
size: -
D: TRBD2
J: TRBJ2-7
CDR3: CASSGLPSGSYNEQYF
DNA: TGTGCCAGCAGTGGCCTTCCTAGCGGGAGCTACAATGAGCAGTACTTC

V: TRBV5-1
size: -
D: TRBD2
J: TRBJ2-7
CDR3: CASSLVAGAFYEQYF
DNA: TGCGCCAGCAGCTTGGTAGCGGGAGCATTCTACGAGCAGTACTTC

V: TRBV2
size: -
D: -
J: TRBJ2-7
CDR3: CASSEIPTYEQYF
DNA: TGTGCCAGCAGTGAAATACCTACCTACGAGCAGTACTTC

V: TRBV20-1
size: -
D: TRBD2
J: TRBJ2-5
CDR3: CSARDSAGERYNEQYF
DNA: TGCAGTGCTAGAGATTCGGCGGGAGAGCGGTACAATGAGCAGTACTTC

V: TRBV12-3/TRBV12-4
size: few
D: -
J: TRBJ1-4
CDR3: CASSLAGAPTNEKLFF
DNA: TGTGCCAGCAGTTTAGCGGGAGCCCCAACTAATGAAAAACTGTTTTTT

V: TRBV21-1
size: once
D: -
J: TRBJ1-2
CDR3: CASSKVARHRHYGYTF
DNA: TGTGCCAGCAGCAAAGTCGCCCGACATCGGCACTATGGCTACACCTTC

V: TRBV5-1
size: few
D: TRBD1
J: TRBJ1-2
CDR3: CASSSEGASGYGYTF
DNA: TGCGCCAGCAGCTCTGAGGGGGCGTCCGGCTATGGCTACACCTTC

V: TRBV9
size: once
D: -
J: TRBJ1-2
CDR3: CASSVLTGYGYTF
DNA: TGTGCCAGCAGCGTATTAACAGGCTATGGCTACACCTTC

V: TRBV7-3
size: few
D: -
J: TRBJ2-1
CDR3: CASSLDPAYEQFF
DNA: TGTGCCAGCAGCTTAGACCCAGCCTATGAGCAGTTCTTC

V: TRBV4-1
size: few
D: -
J: TRBJ1-2
CDR3: CASSQEPVTDFYGYTF
DNA: TGCGCCAGCAGCCAAGAACCCGTGACAGATTTCTATGGCTACACCTTC

V: TRBV7-2
size: -
D: TRBD2
J: TRBJ2-7
CDR3: CASSRTSGGADEQYF
DNA: TGTGCCAGCAGCCGGACTAGCGGGGGGGCGGATGAGCAGTACTTC

V: TRBV28
size: few
D: -
J: TRBJ1-2
CDR3: CASSVRRGLAYGYTF
DNA: TGTGCCAGCAGTGTCAGGCGGGGTTTGGCCTATGGCTACACCTTC

V: TRBV5-6
size: -
D: -
J: TRBJ1-5
CDR3: CASSQRHQPQHF
DNA: TGTGCCAGCAGCCAACGCCATCAGCCCCAGCATTTT

V: TRBV20-1
size: -
D: TRBD2
J: TRBJ2-7
CDR3: CSARALAGGLYNEQYF
DNA: TGCAGTGCTAGAGCCCTAGCGGGAGGGTTGTACAATGAGCAGTACTTC

V: TRBV11-2
size: few
D: TRBD1
J: TRBJ2-7
CDR3: CASSLVKGAGEQYF
DNA: TGTGCCAGCAGCTTAGTGAAGGGGGCCGGCGAGCAGTACTTC

V: TRBV3-1
size: -
D: -
J: TRBJ1-5
CDR3: CASSQGPGLGALGGQPQHF
DNA: TGTGCCAGCAGCCAAGGCCCGGGGTTGGGGGCTCTTGGGGGTCAGCCCCAGCATTTT

V: TRBV24-1
size: few
D: -
J: TRBJ1-2
CDR3: CATSDLGTPYTF
DNA: TGTGCCACCAGTGATTTGGGGACACCCTACACCTTC

V: TRBV7-9
size: -
D: TRBD2
J: TRBJ2-5
CDR3: CASSSFSGGETQYF
DNA: TGTGCCAGCAGCTCTTTCTCGGGGGGAGAGACCCAGTACTTC

V: TRBV29-1
size: few
D: -
J: TRBJ2-3
CDR3: CSVLHSNTDTQYF
DNA: TGCAGCGTCTTACACAGCAACACAGATACGCAGTATTTT

V: TRBV12-3/TRBV12-4
size: -
D: TRBD2
J: TRBJ2-2
CDR3: CASSLSGGITGELFF
DNA: TGTGCCAGCAGTTTAAGCGGGGGGATAACCGGGGAGCTGTTTTTT

V: TRBV6-5
size: -
D: TRBD1
J: TRBJ2-7
CDR3: CASSKQGMGSFEQYF
DNA: TGTGCCAGCAGTAAACAGGGGATGGGGTCCTTCGAGCAGTACTTC

V: TRBV12-5
size: few
D: -
J: TRBJ2-1
CDR3: CASGLLMEQFF
DNA: TGTGCTAGTGGTCTCTTGATGGAGCAGTTCTTC

V: TRBV9
size: few
D: -
J: TRBJ2-1
CDR3: CASSPPLNEQFF
DNA: TGTGCCAGCAGCCCGCCTCTCAATGAGCAGTTCTTC

V: TRBV7-2
size: -
D: TRBD1
J: TRBJ1-1
CDR3: CASSFQGAVTEAFF
DNA: TGTGCCAGCAGTTTTCAGGGGGCAGTAACTGAAGCTTTCTTT

V: TRBV27
size: -
D: TRBD1
J: TRBJ2-7
CDR3: CASSRQGSWYEQYF
DNA: TGTGCCAGCAGTCGACAGGGTTCGTGGTACGAGCAGTACTTC

V: TRBV29-1
size: -
D: -
J: TRBJ2-1
CDR3: CSVQAVEQFF
DNA: TGCAGCGTTCAAGCCGTTGAGCAGTTCTTC

V: TRBV20-1
size: -
D: -
J: TRBJ2-4
CDR3: CSARSVGQKNIQYF
DNA: TGCAGTGCTAGAAGCGTAGGACAGAAAAACATTCAGTACTTC

V: TRBV6-1
size: -
D: -
J: TRBJ1-5
CDR3: CASRRVGSNQPQHF
DNA: TGTGCCAGCAGGAGGGTGGGCAGCAATCAGCCCCAGCATTTT

V: TRBV7-8
size: few
D: -
J: TRBJ2-3
CDR3: CASSRSRVTGSTDTQYF
DNA: TGTGCCAGCAGCCGATCGCGCGTTACAGGAAGCACAGATACGCAGTATTTT

V: TRBV7-2
size: -
D: TRBD1
J: TRBJ1-1
CDR3: CASSPTGRGRAFF
DNA: TGTGCCAGCAGTCCAACAGGGAGGGGGCGAGCTTTCTTT

V: TRBV27
size: many
D: TRBD2
J: TRBJ2-7
CDR3: CASRGLAGYEQYF
DNA: TGTGCCAGCAGGGGACTAGCGGGCTACGAGCAGTACTTC